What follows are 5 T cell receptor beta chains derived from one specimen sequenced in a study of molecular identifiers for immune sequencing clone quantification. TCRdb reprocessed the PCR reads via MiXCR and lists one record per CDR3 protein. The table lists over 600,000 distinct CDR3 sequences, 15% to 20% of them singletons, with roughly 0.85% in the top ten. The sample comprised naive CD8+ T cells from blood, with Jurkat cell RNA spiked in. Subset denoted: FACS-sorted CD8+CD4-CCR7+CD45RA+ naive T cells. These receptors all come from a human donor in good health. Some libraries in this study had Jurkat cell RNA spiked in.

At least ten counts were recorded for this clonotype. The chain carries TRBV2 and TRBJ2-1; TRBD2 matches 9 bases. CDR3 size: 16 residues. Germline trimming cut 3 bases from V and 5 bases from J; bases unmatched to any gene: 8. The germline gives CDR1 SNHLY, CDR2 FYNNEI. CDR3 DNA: TGTGCCAGCAGTGACATAGGTCTAGCGGGGAACAATGAGCAGTTCTTC. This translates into CASSDIGLAGNNEQFF.

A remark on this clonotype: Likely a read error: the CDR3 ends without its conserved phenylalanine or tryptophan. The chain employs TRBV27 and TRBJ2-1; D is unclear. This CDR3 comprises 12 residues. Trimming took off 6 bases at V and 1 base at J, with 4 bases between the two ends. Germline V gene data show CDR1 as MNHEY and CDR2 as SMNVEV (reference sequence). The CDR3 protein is CASSPSYNEQFL. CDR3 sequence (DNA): TGTGCCAGCAGCCCGTCCTACAATGAGCAGTTCCTC.

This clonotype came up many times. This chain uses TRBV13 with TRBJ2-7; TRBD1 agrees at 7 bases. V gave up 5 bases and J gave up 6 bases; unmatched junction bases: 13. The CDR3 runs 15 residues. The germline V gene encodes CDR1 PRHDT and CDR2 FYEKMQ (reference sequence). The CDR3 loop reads CASSPSGQASFEQYF. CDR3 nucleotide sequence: TGTGCCAGCAGCCCGTCAGGACAGGCGTCTTTCGAGCAGTACTTC.

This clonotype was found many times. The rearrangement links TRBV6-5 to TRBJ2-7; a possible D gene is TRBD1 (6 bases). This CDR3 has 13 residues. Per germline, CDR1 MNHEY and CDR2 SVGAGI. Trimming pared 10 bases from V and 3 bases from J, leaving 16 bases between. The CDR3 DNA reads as TGTGCCACCCGGGCCGGGACACACTACGAGCAGTACTTC. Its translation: CATRAGTHYEQYF.

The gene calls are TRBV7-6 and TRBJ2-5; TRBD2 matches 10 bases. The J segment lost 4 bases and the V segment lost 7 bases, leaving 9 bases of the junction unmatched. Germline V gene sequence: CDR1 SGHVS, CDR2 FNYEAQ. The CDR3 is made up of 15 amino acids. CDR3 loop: CASTFSGGALETQYF. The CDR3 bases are TGTGCCAGCACATTCAGCGGGGGGGCCCTAGAGACCCAGTACTTC.